The clone carrying this TCR beta chain was seen many times. This record belongs to a study of T cells in Graves' hyperthyroidism and ophthalmopathy. Hyperthyroidism had been newly diagnosed in patients aged 18 to 65, and its duration was under 2 months. Thyroid ultrasound, orbital computed tomography, clinical symptoms, and serum thyroxine and TRAb underpinned diagnoses. The PBMCs studied were ones that came from 10 ml fresh peripheral blood. Using RNA transcripts as the source, TCR beta CDR3 regions were amplified. An initial round of RT-PCR targeting the TCR CDR3 relied on the HTBI primer set. TCRdb analysed the multiplex PCR reads with MiXCR anew, one entry per CDR3 protein. The sample carries 350,000 to 400,000 distinct CDR3 sequences, approximately 15% recorded once. Unmatched junction bases numbered 9, after V lost 0 bases and J lost 4 bases. This CDR3 spans 19 amino acids. Germline lookup yields CDR1 SNHLY and CDR2 FYNNEI.

The source is a woman aged 55-70 years with Graves' hyperthyroidism. V gene TRBV2 combines with J gene TRBJ2-1; 13 bases line up with TRBD2. What was sequenced was blood. CDR3 nucleotides: TGTGCCAGCAGTGAAGCGCAACCTGGACTAGCGGGAGCATACAATGAGCAGTTCTTC. This gives the protein CASSEAQPGLAGAYNEQFF. Together with reference TRBV2 and TRBJ2-1, the CDR3 gives the full variable domain: EPEVTQTPSHQVTQMGQEVILRCVPISNHLYFYWYRQILGQKVEFLVSFYNNEISEKSEIFDDQFSVERPDGSNFTLKIRSTKLEDSAMYFCASSEAQPGLAGAYNEQFFGPGTRLTVL.